These 19 T cell receptor beta chains were all obtained from the same sample, sequenced in a study of blood T cell repertoires in COVID-19. The repertoire was sequenced with immunoSEQ multiplex PCR; TCRdb's copy has only in-frame clones and lacks some. Among 80,000 or so clones listed, approximately 82% were seen once. The sample consisted of peripheral blood. These receptors were obtained from an older woman with acute or convalescent COVID-19.

This chain uses TRBV6-5 with TRBJ2-7; 9 bases align to TRBD1. The ends lost 6 bases at V and 4 bases at J; junction bases unmatched: 7. Germline lookup yields CDR1 MNHEY and CDR2 SVGAGI. The CDR3 has 14 residues. Here the CDR3 reads CASRPRTGVYEQYF. CDR3 DNA: TGTGCCAGCAGGCCACGGACAGGGGTGTACGAGCAGTACTTC.

This clone was seen more than once but under ten times. The V call is TRBV10-1, the J call TRBJ1-1; 12 bases are shared with TRBD1. The CDR3 loop spans 13 amino acids. Germline CDR1 and CDR2: WNHNN and SYGVQD (reference sequence). V lost 6 bases to trimming and J lost 11 bases; unmatched junction nucleotides: 7. CDR3 DNA sequence: TGCGCCAGCAGAGCGGGACAGGGGGCGATGGCTTTCTTT. Its protein product is CASRAGQGAMAFF.

The chain carries TRBV7-9 and TRBJ2-1, with D possibly TRBD1 on 6 matching bases. CDR3 length: 14 residues. Per germline, CDR1 SEHNR and CDR2 FQNEAQ (reference sequence). V was shortened by 4 bases and J by 9 bases, with 16 bases between the two germline ends. The CDR3 sequence: CASSYGTKIGEQFF. CDR3 DNA: TGTGCCAGCAGCTACGGGACAAAAATCGGTGAGCAGTTCTTC.

The rearrangement uses TRBV19 and TRBJ1-2, with D perhaps matching TRBD1 (5 bases). Germline CDR1 and CDR2: LNHDA and SQIVND (reference sequence). Trimming pared 3 bases from V and 8 bases from J, leaving 22 bases between. The CDR3 runs to 16 residues. CDR3 protein: CASSIEPGKEYHGYTF. The DNA for the CDR3 is TGTGCCAGTAGTATCGAGCCAGGGAAGGAGTATCACGGCTACACCTTC.

The chain recombines TRBV7-9 with TRBJ2-2; D may be TRBD1 (6 bases). CDR3 length: 15 amino acids. Per germline, CDR1 SEHNR and CDR2 FQNEAQ (reference sequence). V shed 1 base and J shed 5 bases, with 11 bases lying between them. This CDR3 reads CASSLETGTTGELFF. For the CDR3, the DNA is TGTGCCAGCAGCTTAGAAACAGGGACAACCGGGGAGCTGTTTTTT.

In this sample, this clone turned up a few times. The V gene is TRBV5-1, the J gene TRBJ2-3; maybe TRBD1 (6 bases). Trimming stripped 2 bases from V and 5 bases from J, with 12 bases between. The CDR3 totals 14 residues. CDR1 and CDR2 (germline): SGHRS, YFSETQ. CDR3 protein: CASSLQGTIDTQYF. In nucleotides, the CDR3 is TGCGCCAGCAGCTTACAGGGTACAATAGATACGCAGTATTTT.

V is TRBV5-1 and J is TRBJ2-3; 9 bases agree with TRBD2. This CDR3 comprises 17 residues. Germline V gene lookup returns CDR1 SGHRS and CDR2 YFSETQ. With 5 bases clipped from V and 4 bases from J, the junction kept 14 bases outside the gene matches. CDR3 coding DNA: TGCGCCAGCAGTAAAGGGTACGCTAGCGGGACAGCAGATACGCAGTATTTT. Translation: CASSKGYASGTADTQYF.

The J gene is TRBJ2-7, the V gene TRBV27, with D possibly matching TRBD2 (6 bases). Germline V gene lookup returns CDR1 MNHEY and CDR2 SMNVEV (reference sequence). CDR3 length equals 14 residues. Trimming removed 5 bases from V and 2 bases from J, with 13 bases in between. The CDR3 region has the DNA TGTGCCAGCAGTCAGGGACTCAGGACCTACGAGCAGTACTTC. Protein: CASSQGLRTYEQYF.

The V and J genes are TRBV19 and TRBJ1-4; 7 positions match TRBD1. Germline CDR1 reads LNHDA; CDR2 reads SQIVND (reference sequence). With V trimmed by 6 bases and J by 7 bases, 14 bases remained unmatched. CDR3 length equals 16 residues. CDR3 DNA sequence: TGTGCCAGTAGCGACCCCAACAGCTCAGGGGGTGAAAAACTGTTTTTT. Its translation: CASSDPNSSGGEKLFF. Full variable domain (remainder filled in from reference TRBV19 and TRBJ1-4): DGGITQSPKYLFRKEGQNVTLSCEQNLNHDAMYWYRQDPGQGLRLIYYSQIVNDFQKGDIAEGYSVSREKKESFPLTVTSAQKNPTAFYLCASSDPNSSGGEKLFFGSGTQLSVL.

The chain has TRBV27 and TRBJ1-5, with D hard to call. Germline V CDR1 and CDR2: MNHEY, SMNVEV (reference sequence). The CDR3 totals 14 residues. V was pared by 3 bases and J by 11 bases, with 17 bases between. For the CDR3, the DNA is TGTGCCAGCAGTTTTAAGGAGGGAATCGGGGCCCAGCATTTT. Translating gives CASSFKEGIGAQHF.

The chain employs TRBV3-1 (or the pseudogene TRBV3-2) and TRBJ2-7, with D tentatively TRBD2 (5 bases). This CDR3 contains 12 residues. Germline CDR1 LGHDT, CDR2 YNNKEL (reference sequence). V was trimmed by 2 bases and J by 5 bases, leaving 7 bases between them. The CDR3 protein is CASSQTGNEQYF. CDR3 nucleotide sequence: TGTGCCAGCAGCCAAACGGGGAACGAGCAGTACTTC.

In regard to this clone: Sequence at one end of the junction differs from germline and may be a read error. V gene TRBV5-6 combines with J gene TRBJ1-2; 9 bases are a match to TRBD1. Per the germline V gene, CDR1 is SGHDT and CDR2 is YYEEEE. The CDR3 consists of 15 residues. The CDR3 DNA sequence: TGTGCCAGCAGCTCCCCCGTATCCGGGACAGGGCGCTTCAAATTC. Protein product: CASSSPVSGTGRFKF.

This clone was detected many times. The J gene is TRBJ1-1, the V gene TRBV28, with D uncertain. The CDR3 spans 12 residues. CDR1 and CDR2 (germline): MDHEN, SYDVKM. The ends were cut back, 3 bases at V and 3 bases at J, with 5 bases in the middle. The CDR3 region has the DNA TGTGCCAGCAGTTTCCCCTACACTGAAGCTTTCTTT. Translation gives CASSFPYTEAFF.

This clone was recorded a few times. The chain employs TRBV6-4 and TRBJ2-1; D gene unclear. V lost 4 bases and J 3 bases, leaving 7 bases between the germline ends. CDR3 length: 13 amino acids. The germline gives CDR1 MRHNA, CDR2 SNTAGT. The CDR3 DNA reads TGTGCCAGCAGTGTTGGCAGCTACAATGAGCAGTTCTTC. This sequence encodes CASSVGSYNEQFF.

The chain employs TRBV24-1 and TRBJ1-1; D is possibly TRBD1 (5 bases). CDR1 is KGHDR, CDR2 SFDVKD, per germline. Trimming cost V 5 bases and J 4 bases, with 10 bases left between them. This CDR3 has 13 amino acids. CDR3 sequence: CATSVGAGTEAFF. The DNA of the CDR3 is TGTGCCACCAGTGTTGGGGCCGGCACTGAAGCTTTCTTT.

The rearrangement uses TRBV19 and TRBJ1-1; TRBD1 matches 9 bases. V lost 7 bases and J lost 1; bases outside the gene matches: 10. Germline V gene lookup returns CDR1 LNHDA and CDR2 SQIVND (reference sequence). This CDR3 spans 16 amino acids. The CDR3 bases are TGTGCCAGTATTCCGCGGACAGGGGATAAGAACACTGAAGCTTTCTTT. Translation: CASIPRTGDKNTEAFF.

The rearrangement links TRBV7-3 to TRBJ2-1; perhaps TRBD2 as D (6 bases). The V gene's germline CDR1 is SGHTA and CDR2 FQGTGA. CDR3 length: 16 amino acids. Trimming cost V 2 bases and J 6 bases, with 17 bases left between them. CDR3 in DNA: TGTGCCAGCAGCTTAGTTAGTGGGCGGGATGGCAATGAGCAGTTCTTC. Protein: CASSLVSGRDGNEQFF.

The sample holds one count of this clone. V usage is TRBV29-1 and J usage is TRBJ1-1; 9 nucleotides align to TRBD1. V was clipped by 5 bases and J by 1 base; unmatched bases: 8. Germline loops: CDR1 SQVTM, CDR2 ANQGSEA. CDR3 length equals 15 residues. In DNA form, the CDR3 reads TGCAGCGTTACCGGGACAGGGCCGGGGAACACTGAAGCTTTCTTT. Protein sequence: CSVTGTGPGNTEAFF.

This clone was detected once. This chain uses TRBV5-8 with TRBJ1-5; possibly TRBD1 for D (6 bases). CDR3 size: 15 residues. Germline V gives CDR1 SGHTS, CDR2 YDEGEE. V lost 5 bases and J lost 0, with 12 bases in between. The CDR3 DNA sequence: TGTGCCAGCAGTATCGGGACACATAGCAATCAGCCCCAGCATTTT. It encodes CASSIGTHSNQPQHF.